This T cell receptor beta chain was sequenced during a study of cytomegalovirus exposure and HLA in healthy donors. General observations from the study: Later analysis identified a missense DCLRE1C variant that was linked to TCR beta V- and J-gene trimming. A cluster of highly shared sequence variants was likely a sequencing artifact. Testing in vitro showed a few CMV-associated chains specific for CMV antigens.

CDR1 and CDR2 (germline): GTSNPN, SVGIG (reference sequence). The CDR3 length is 15 residues. Trimming pared 0 bases from V and 3 bases from J, leaving 14 bases between. 13 Jbeta primers and 60 Vbeta primers were used for the PCR. TCRdb keeps only in-frame clones here, not all; method: immunoSEQ multiplex PCR. The sample records 130,000 or so clones, around 80% being singletons. Turning to this clone: Its specificity is not known.

The sample was PBMCs. The TCR sequence derives from a woman aged 18-29 years in good health and CMV-seropositive. V usage is TRBV30 and J usage is TRBJ1-1; the D is unclear. CDR3 sequence reads: CAWSVLPESHTEAFF. The CDR3 nucleotides read TGTGCCTGGAGTGTACTCCCGGAGTCGCACACTGAAGCTTTCTTT. Full variable domain (outside the CDR3, taken from reference TRBV30 and TRBJ1-1): SQTIHQWPATLVQPVGSPLSLECTVEGTSNPNLYWYRQAAGRGLQLLFYSVGIGQISSEVPQNLSASRPQDRQFILSSKKLLLSDSGFYLCAWSVLPESHTEAFFGQGTRLTVV.